This T cell receptor beta chain stems from a study of shared T cell receptors in the human thymus (dated by TCRdb to about 2021). Describing the broader study: The study examined how the human thymus generates shared, self-reactive T-cell receptor alpha chains.

As for this clone: The specificity of this receptor is unknown. The record has no base qualities; no much larger clone is one base away.

Libraries were prepared through the immunoSEQ multiplex PCR assay. In its TCRdb copy, this immuneACCESS table keeps in-frame sequences only and misses some clones. Where compared with another copy, unresolved V genes explain less than half of these, and the others have no known cause. This sample comprises hundreds of thousands of clones, around 87% of them detected only once. The top ten hold about 0.0094% of the sample. In the germline V gene, CDR1 corresponds to SGHRS and CDR2 to YFSETQ. Reading from cysteine to phenylalanine, the CDR3 counts 15 amino acids. The retained sequence is limited to the CDR3, 45 bases, with the frame set at the first base. V is pared back by 4 bases and J by 6 bases, with 16 bases lying between the germline termini. These data also featured in a second study, about human thymus T cells. Looking at the second paper: In Finland, the donors were immunologically healthy infants who were having open corrective cardiac surgery for congenital heart defects. Thymus tissue was obtained as surgical resects removed during corrective cardiac surgery. Both the thymic and the peripheral blood repertoires appeared to show biased V and J gene segment usage. According to the related research, thymic TCR repertoires were highly overlapping among unrelated individuals. TCR alpha and beta repertoires from about eight infant thymus samples and four related peripheral blood samples were characterized in the study. Donor ages ranging from roughly 6 to 244 days were recorded, and about six male and two female infants were included in the cohort. Thymocytes were freed from the tissue by mechanical means and kept at -70 degrees C as pellets of roughly 9-30 million cells. A QIAsymphony instrument was used to extract genomic DNA from the frozen cell pellets. The immunoSEQ multiplex PCR assay was used to amplify the TCRB and TCRAD loci from a standardized quantity of quality-controlled genomic DNA. Amplicons spanned the V(D)J region at a length sufficient to cover the CDR3 and identify V and J genes. Amplicon sequencing was performed on an Illumina platform through the commercial immunoSEQ service. Corrections for primer bias and sequencing errors followed previously described methods, while TCRAD and TCRB definitions were based on the IMGT database. Repertoires were analysed with immunoSEQ Analyzer 3.0 and VDJTools, covering basic statistics, V/J segment usage, diversity estimates, rarefaction and pairwise overlap. To estimate diversity, the Chao1, ChaoE, Efron-Thisted, Shannon and inverse Simpson indices were applied, and diversity was also estimated on datasets down-sampled to the smallest sample. For repertoire overlap, CDR3 nucleotide sequence, V gene and J gene had to match strictly, and clustering was done by Jaccard-based multidimensional scaling. Thymus samples yielded on average around 850,000 unique TCRB clonotypes, compared with around 84,000 from blood samples.

The sequencing input was thymocytes. The V gene is TRBV5-1 and the J gene is TRBJ1-4; TRBD1 is a weak D gene call, 6 bases matching. The clonotype originates from a boy younger than two with a congenital heart defect. Donor details come from another sample of the same person, matched by shared clones. The CDR3 in this case is CASSKGGWQDEKLFF. Read as DNA, the sequence is TGCGCCAGCAGCAAGGGGGGGTGGCAAGATGAAAAACTGTTTTTT.